The 28 T cell receptor beta chains below all came from one sample that was sequenced in a study of vaccination and CD4 T cells after COVID-19 (dated by TCRdb to between 2021 and 2024). Their specific antigens are unknown. The meaning of the sample's treatment or condition label: approximately 9-day PBMC culture with coronavirus spike peptide pools or control peptides (ViraFEST assay). CD4+ T cells from unexposed donors were collected before the COVID-19 pandemic (2011-2018). The library was prepared using PCR. Sequenced on an Illumina iSeq 100. At the Johns Hopkins FTIC core, DNA from the cultured CD4+ T cells underwent TCR sequencing with the Oncomine TCR Beta short-read assay. The QIAamp micro DNA kit was used to extract genomic DNA from the cultured CD4+ T cells. TCRdb trimmed public reads at Q25 via fastp, called clones via MiXCR and kept in-frame beta chains. Here each entry gathers all rows of one CDR3 protein and keeps the most common genes and DNA. The sample has about 8,900 distinct CDR3 sequences on record, roughly 31% of them singletons. The ten largest make up over 9% of the sample.

The material sequenced was CD4+ T cells from blood, cultured in vitro. The origin of the receptors is a human donor in good health.

V gene TRBV28 combines with J gene TRBJ2-7, with 9 bases that match TRBD1. V gave up 6 bases and J gave up 4 bases; unmatched junction bases: 7. Germline-derived CDR1 and CDR2 are MDHEN and SYDVKM. The CDR3 is 14 residues long. The CDR3 DNA sequence: TGTGCCAGCAGGGGACAGGGTAACGTGTACGAGCAGTACTTC. Translated, it gives CASRGQGNVYEQYF. Drawing the rest from reference TRBV28 and TRBJ2-7, the complete variable domain is DVKVTQSSRYLVKRTGEKVFLECVQDMDHENMFWYRQDPGLGLRLIYFSYDVKMKEKGDIPEGYSVSREKKERFSLILESASTNQTSMYLCASRGQGNVYEQYFGPGTRLTVT.

This clonotype was seen a handful of times. The gene calls are TRBV6-1 and TRBJ2-1; 9 bases line up with TRBD2. Unmatched junction bases numbered 6, after V lost 6 bases and J lost 0 bases. CDR3 length: 16 residues. Per germline, CDR1 MNHNS and CDR2 SASEGT. The CDR3 bases are TGTGCCAGCAGCCTAGCGGGAACCGTCTCCTACAATGAGCAGTTCTTC. Amino acid sequence: CASSLAGTVSYNEQFF.

This clonotype came up a few times. The V call is TRBV19, the J call TRBJ2-3, with 15 nucleotides matching TRBD2. This CDR3 region has 16 residues. Per germline, CDR1 LNHDA and CDR2 SQIVND (reference sequence). V lost 4 bases to trimming and J lost 5 bases; unmatched junction nucleotides: 4. The CDR3 region is CASSNRGLAGGDTQYF. The CDR3 DNA reads as TGTGCCAGTAGTAACAGGGGACTAGCGGGAGGAGATACGCAGTATTTT.

This clonotype was recorded a few times. J is TRBJ2-3 and V is TRBV19; 8 nucleotides line up with TRBD2. CDR1 and CDR2 from the germline V gene are LNHDA and SQIVND (reference sequence). The CDR3 is made up of 15 amino acids. V trimming: 5 bases; J trimming: 2 bases; junction bases outside the gene matches: 6. The CDR3 region has the DNA TGTGCCAGTAGTGTAGCGGGGTCGTTCACAGATACGCAGTATTTT. Amino acid sequence: CASSVAGSFTDTQYF.

This clonotype was found once. This chain connects TRBV29-1 to TRBJ2-3, with TRBD1 matching 7 bases. The germline V gene has CDR1 SQVTM and CDR2 ANQGSEA. The CDR3 spans 11 residues. The V segment lost 5 bases and the J segment 9 bases; nucleotides outside the gene matches: 5. The chain's CDR3 is CSVRDSPTQYF. Written as DNA, the CDR3 is TGCAGCGTTAGGGACAGTCCCACGCAGTATTTT.

This clonotype was counted a few times. The chain joins TRBV20-1 to TRBJ2-2; TRBD2 matches at 10 bases. The trim removed 0 bases at V and 5 bases at J, leaving 6 bases unmatched. The germline CDR1 and CDR2 sequences are DFQATT and SNEGSKA (reference sequence). CDR3 size: 16 residues. CDR3 bases: TGCAGTGCTAGAGATGGGCTAGCGGGAGAGACCGGGGAGCTGTTTTTT. Its protein product is CSARDGLAGETGELFF.

V and J are TRBV18 and TRBJ2-7; D possibly corresponds to TRBD2 (6 bases). Germline loops: CDR1 KGHSH, CDR2 LQKENI. Trimming left V 5 bases short and J 3 bases short, with 17 bases between. The CDR3 covers 15 residues. The CDR3 region is CASSSGWGENYEQYF. CDR3 nucleotides: TGTGCCAGCTCATCGGGCTGGGGGGAGAACTACGAGCAGTACTTC.

The chain is built from TRBV11-2 and TRBJ1-2, with a tentative D call TRBD1 (5 bases). The germline V gene has CDR1 SGHAT and CDR2 FQNNGV. Deletions cut 1 base from V and 7 bases from J, with 13 bases between. The CDR3 loop spans 14 amino acids. CDR3 bases: TGTGCCAGCAGCTTAGGTACAGCTACAGGTGGCTACACCTTC. This sequence encodes CASSLGTATGGYTF.

The rearrangement joins TRBV6-1 to TRBJ2-7, with D possibly being TRBD1 (6 bases). This CDR3 spans 16 amino acids. Between the trimmed V and J ends, which lost 6 bases and 0 bases, there was a span of 18 bases. Germline CDR1 and CDR2: MNHNS and SASEGT. This chain's CDR3 is CASSKDRSRPSYEQYF. The CDR3 DNA is TGTGCCAGCAGCAAAGACAGGTCGCGGCCCTCCTACGAGCAGTACTTC.

This clonotype was found once. This chain uses TRBV27 with TRBJ2-2, with D uncertain. The CDR3 sequence is 12 residues long. Germline V gene data show CDR1 as MNHEY and CDR2 as SMNVEV (reference sequence). The V gene lost 3 bases and the J gene lost 2 bases, with 1 base spanning the gap. The CDR3: CASSFNTGELFF. As DNA, the CDR3 is TGTGCCAGCAGTTTCAACACCGGGGAGCTGTTTTTT.

The chain combines TRBV19 with TRBJ2-1; 9 nucleotides align to TRBD2. V lost 6 bases to trimming and J lost 9 bases; unmatched junction nucleotides: 6. CDR1 is LNHDA, CDR2 SQIVND, per germline (reference sequence). The CDR3 is 13 residues long. CDR3 region: CASSLSGRGEQFF. In nucleotides, the CDR3 is TGTGCCAGTAGCCTTAGCGGGAGAGGTGAGCAGTTCTTC.

This clonotype is labeled medium-sized (0.01 to 0.1%). The chain recombines TRBV20-1 with TRBJ1-2; 8 bases are a match to TRBD1. Germline CDR1 and CDR2: DFQATT and SNEGSKA (reference sequence). J lost 4 bases, V lost 1 base, and 8 bases had no gene match. CDR3 length: 15 amino acids. This CDR3 reads CSARAPRGLGYGYTF. CDR3 nucleotide sequence: TGCAGTGCTAGAGCCCCCAGGGGGCTCGGCTATGGCTACACCTTC.

Judged by abundance, this clonotype is medium-sized. The V call is TRBV6-1, the J call TRBJ2-7; TRBD1 matches 9 bases. V dropped 4 bases and J dropped 5; count of bases not matched to a gene: 6. There are 14 residues in the CDR3. Germline-derived CDR1 and CDR2 are MNHNS and SASEGT. Here the CDR3 reads CASSARTGDHEQYF. CDR3 sequence (DNA): TGTGCCAGCAGTGCAAGGACAGGGGACCACGAGCAGTACTTC.

The chain joins TRBV25-1 to TRBJ2-1; 9 bases agree with TRBD2. This CDR3 is 16 amino acids long. Trimming cost V 2 bases and J 8 bases; bases outside gene matches: 10. The V gene's germline CDR1 is MGHDK and CDR2 SYGVNS. CDR3 DNA sequence: TGTGCCAGCAGTGAACCGCGGGGACTAGCCGGTGATGAGCAGTTCTTC. It translates to CASSEPRGLAGDEQFF.

The CDR3 loop is CASNVGTSAPHEQFF. The CDR3 bases are TGTGCCAGCAACGTCGGGACTAGCGCGCCGCATGAGCAGTTCTTC. The chain links TRBV12-3 or TRBV12-4 to TRBJ2-1; 10 nucleotides line up with TRBD2. J lost 8 bases, V lost 7 bases, and 11 bases had no gene match. The CDR3 is 15 residues long.

The chain uses TRBV6-1 and TRBJ1-2; the D gene is possibly TRBD1 (6 bases). The CDR3 is 13 residues long. V lost 3 bases and J lost 7, with 12 bases in between. The germline gives CDR1 MNHNS, CDR2 SASEGT. Here the CDR3 DNA reads TGTGCCAGCAGTGAGAGGGCAGGGGTTGGCTACACCTTC. As protein: CASSERAGVGYTF.

The chain is built from TRBV7-9 and TRBJ2-7, with no clear D. The CDR3 spans 15 residues. Germline CDR1 reads SEHNR; CDR2 reads FQNEAQ (reference sequence). Trimming pared 5 bases from V and 2 bases from J, leaving 16 bases between. The CDR3 sequence: CASSQPSIGTYEQYF. CDR3 in DNA: TGTGCCAGCAGCCAACCGTCGATAGGGACCTACGAGCAGTACTTC.

This chain joins TRBV7-8 and TRBJ1-1, with 8 positions matching TRBD1. CDR1 SGHVS and CDR2 FQNEAQ come from the germline V gene. This CDR3 is built from 16 residues. Trimming removed 7 bases from V and 0 bases from J; junction bases left unmatched: 10. CDR3 in amino acids: CASTEMTGAMNTEAFF. CDR3 DNA sequence: TGTGCCAGCACGGAAATGACAGGGGCCATGAACACTGAAGCTTTCTTT.

This clonotype is a singleton in its sample. The chain carries TRBV5-4 and TRBJ2-1, with D tentatively TRBD2 (6 bases). Germline V gene data show CDR1 as SGHNT and CDR2 as YYREEE (reference sequence). The CDR3 covers 14 residues. V was pared by 3 bases and J by 3 bases, with 10 bases between. This CDR3 is CASSSAGLYNEQFF. DNA for the CDR3: TGTGCCAGCAGCTCAGCGGGTCTCTACAATGAGCAGTTCTTC.

V is TRBV19 and J is TRBJ2-1; tentative D call: TRBD2 (6 bases). Trimming cost V 3 bases and J 3 bases, with 15 bases left between them. Germline V lookup: CDR1 LNHDA, CDR2 SQIVND (reference sequence). This CDR3 contains 16 residues. CDR3 loop: CASSIGWGDSYNEQFF. The CDR3 coding sequence is TGTGCCAGTAGTATTGGATGGGGGGATAGCTACAATGAGCAGTTCTTC. Drawing the rest from reference TRBV19 and TRBJ2-1, the complete variable domain is DGGITQSPKYLFRKEGQNVTLSCEQNLNHDAMYWYRQDPGQGLRLIYYSQIVNDFQKGDIAEGYSVSREKKESFPLTVTSAQKNPTAFYLCASSIGWGDSYNEQFFGPGTRLTVL.

This clonotype occurred a few times. V usage is TRBV6-2 or TRBV6-3 and J usage is TRBJ1-5, with 11 bases aligning to TRBD1. J was trimmed by 5 bases and V by 2 bases; bases with no gene match: 2. Germline assignment: CDR1 MNHEY and CDR2 SVGEGT. This CDR3 has 15 amino acids. This CDR3 is CASSYGQGADQPQHF. As DNA, the CDR3 is TGTGCCAGCAGTTACGGACAGGGGGCTGATCAGCCCCAGCATTTT.

V usage is TRBV12-3 or TRBV12-4 and J usage is TRBJ2-3; 8 bases map to TRBD2. The trim removed 7 bases at V and 0 bases at J, leaving 3 bases unmatched. The CDR3 is made up of 14 amino acids. CDR3 sequence reads: CASTSGLSTDTQYF. CDR3 DNA sequence: TGTGCCAGCACTAGCGGGCTTAGCACAGATACGCAGTATTTT.

The chain has TRBV5-4 and TRBJ2-7, with no clear D. V was clipped by 0 bases and J by 3 bases, with 4 bases between them. Germline V gives CDR1 SGHNT, CDR2 YYREEE (reference sequence). CDR3 size: 12 residues. The CDR3 DNA sequence: TGTGCCAGCAGCTTGGACTTCTACGAGCAGTACTTC. This codes for CASSLDFYEQYF.

This chain links TRBV27 with TRBJ2-7; D might be TRBD1 or TRBD2, each matching 5 bases. Germline-derived CDR1 and CDR2 are MNHEY and SMNVEV (reference sequence). The length of the CDR3 is 12 residues. V shed 7 bases and J shed 2 bases, with 9 bases lying between them. The CDR3 here is CASTGRTYEQYF. The DNA of the CDR3 is TGTGCCAGCACGGGACGGACCTACGAGCAGTACTTC.

In its sample, this clonotype was seen a few times. This chain uses TRBV2 with TRBJ1-5, with D hard to call. CDR1 is SNHLY and CDR2 is FYNNEI in the germline V gene. Between the trimmed V and J ends, which lost 4 bases and 6 bases, there was a span of 7 bases. This CDR3 contains 12 residues. Here the CDR3 reads CASSGLVQPQHF. The CDR3 region has the DNA TGTGCCAGCAGTGGACTAGTTCAGCCCCAGCATTTT.

The V and J genes are TRBV5-1 and TRBJ2-3, with 9 positions matching TRBD2. Germline CDR1 reads SGHRS; CDR2 reads YFSETQ. CDR3 length equals 16 residues. V was pared by 4 bases and J by 2 bases, with 8 bases of the junction left unmatched. CDR3 in DNA: TGCGCCAGCAGCATCCGGACTAGCGTATCCACAGATACGCAGTATTTT. Translated, it gives CASSIRTSVSTDTQYF.

V and J are TRBV28 and TRBJ1-2, with 8 bases matching TRBD1. The germline CDR1 and CDR2 sequences are MDHEN and SYDVKM. V lost 5 bases and J lost 5; bases outside the gene matches: 7. The CDR3 is 14 residues long. DNA of the CDR3: TGTGCCAGCAGTGCGGACAGGGTTGGGTATGGCTACACCTTC. Translation: CASSADRVGYGYTF.

This clonotype is judged medium-sized. The CDR3 DNA sequence: TGTGCCAGCAGCTGGCCTCGGGGGGCTGCCTCTGGAAACACCATATATTTT. Amino acids: CASSWPRGAASGNTIYF. The rearrangement links TRBV7-9 to TRBJ1-3, with a weak D call TRBD1 (6 bases). Trimming removed 4 bases at V and 0 bases at J, with 16 bases between. Germline lookup yields CDR1 SEHNR and CDR2 FQNEAQ (reference sequence). The CDR3 is 17 amino acids.